Below are 27 T cell receptor beta chains sequenced from a single sample in a study of blood T cell repertoires in COVID-19. Clones were sequenced by immunoSEQ multiplex PCR, and TCRdb holds only the in-frame ones, with some missing. The table lists about 46,000 clones, roughly 86% of them singletons. The sample taken for sequencing was PBMCs or T cells enriched from blood (not recorded which). Receptor source: a woman between 50 and 59 years old who had recovered from COVID-19.

The V and J genes are TRBV7-6 and TRBJ1-6; D is undetermined. Trimming removed 5 bases at V and 7 bases at J, with 12 bases between. This CDR3 comprises 14 residues. Germline-derived CDR1 and CDR2 are SGHVS and FNYEAQ. The CDR3 coding sequence is TGTGCCAGCAGCCGCGGGAATCAGAATTCACCCCTCCACTTT. Residues: CASSRGNQNSPLHF.

V and J are TRBV4-1 and TRBJ1-2; tentative D call: TRBD1 (6 bases). V shed 2 bases and J shed 7 bases, with 14 bases lying between them. The CDR3 length is 14 residues. Germline CDR1 reads MGHRA; CDR2 reads YSYEKL. CDR3 protein: CASSQSQGLGGYTF. CDR3 nucleotides: TGCGCCAGCAGCCAATCCCAGGGGTTGGGTGGCTACACCTTC.

This chain links TRBV2 with TRBJ2-5, with 12 bases that match TRBD2. Trimming at V came to 6 bases and at J to 3 bases, leaving 8 bases not matched to a gene. This CDR3 comprises 16 residues. In germline, CDR1 is SNHLY, CDR2 FYNNEI. CDR3 coding DNA: TGTGCCAGCAGCACCAGGACTAGCGGGGTCAAAGAGACCCAGTACTTC. Protein sequence: CASSTRTSGVKETQYF.

This chain joins TRBV4-1 and TRBJ1-1; TRBD1 matches 8 bases. The CDR3 has 15 amino acids. Per the germline V gene, CDR1 is MGHRA and CDR2 is YSYEKL. V lost 3 bases, J lost 7 bases, and 10 bases stayed unmatched. The CDR3 sequence is CASSHITGGSDEAFF. The CDR3 region has the DNA TGCGCCAGCAGCCACATTACAGGGGGATCGGATGAAGCTTTCTTT.

This clone was seen just once. The chain carries TRBV9 and TRBJ1-6; D is unclear. The germline V and J ends were trimmed by 4 bases and 7 bases, with 9 bases remaining between them. This CDR3 has 13 residues. Germline lookup yields CDR1 SGDLS and CDR2 YYNGEE. CDR3 nucleotides: TGTGCCAGCAGCCCTCTTCCCAATTCACCCCTCCACTTT. Translated, it gives CASSPLPNSPLHF.

The chain carries TRBV5-8 and TRBJ1-4; unclear D gene. This CDR3 has 16 residues. Germline V lookup: CDR1 SGHTS, CDR2 YDEGEE. Between the trimmed V and J ends, which lost 2 bases and 5 bases, there was a span of 16 bases. CDR3 residues: CASSFTAGGLNEKLFF. CDR3 nucleotide sequence: TGTGCCAGCAGCTTTACGGCGGGCGGGCTGAATGAAAAACTGTTTTTT.

The chain employs TRBV3-1 (or the pseudogene TRBV3-2) and TRBJ1-2; the match to TRBD1 covers 10 bases. V lost 4 bases, J lost 7 bases, and 12 bases stayed unmatched. The CDR3 is 16 residues long. Per the germline V gene, CDR1 is LGHDT and CDR2 is YNNKEL (reference sequence). The CDR3: CASSPTPSTGGVGYTF. The DNA for the CDR3 is TGTGCCAGCAGCCCGACACCATCGACAGGGGGCGTTGGCTACACCTTC.

This clone has a single count. The V gene is TRBV27, the J gene TRBJ1-4; 9 nucleotides match TRBD1. The germline gives CDR1 MNHEY, CDR2 SMNVEV (reference sequence). The CDR3 is made up of 17 amino acids. J gave up 2 bases and V 2 bases, and 6 bases lay outside the gene matches. In DNA form, the CDR3 reads TGTGCCAGCAGTTTACGACAGGGGGTGTCGACTAATGAAAAACTGTTTTTT. Protein: CASSLRQGVSTNEKLFF.

The chain employs TRBV3-1 (or the pseudogene TRBV3-2) and TRBJ2-2; the D gene is possibly TRBD2 (6 bases). V lost 1 base to trimming and J lost 9 bases, with 18 bases between them. Germline CDR1 is LGHDT and CDR2 is YNNKEL (reference sequence). The CDR3 length is 16 residues. Here the CDR3 DNA reads TGTGCCAGCAGCCAAGGCGGGGCGTACTTGCCACGGGAGCTGTTTTTT. This translates into CASSQGGAYLPRELFF.

The chain recombines TRBV19 with TRBJ1-6; 9 positions match TRBD1. CDR3 size: 14 residues. Germline V gives CDR1 LNHDA, CDR2 SQIVND (reference sequence). Losses at the gene ends were 8 bases for V and 9 bases for J; bases not matched to a gene: 8. This CDR3 reads CASGKDRGPSPLHF. The CDR3 DNA follows: TGTGCCAGTGGGAAGGACAGGGGACCTTCACCCCTCCACTTT. The complete variable domain, with remaining parts taken from reference TRBV19 and TRBJ1-6, reads DGGITQSPKYLFRKEGQNVTLSCEQNLNHDAMYWYRQDPGQGLRLIYYSQIVNDFQKGDIAEGYSVSREKKESFPLTVTSAQKNPTAFYLCASGKDRGPSPLHFGNGTRLTVT.

The chain recombines TRBV28 with TRBJ1-5; D is ambiguous. Germline V gives CDR1 MDHEN, CDR2 SYDVKM. The V end was cut by 5 bases, the J end by 0 bases, with 8 bases between. There are 14 residues in the CDR3. The CDR3 coding sequence is TGTGCCAGCAGTCCCGCAGATAGCAATCAGCCCCAGCATTTT. Protein: CASSPADSNQPQHF.

The chain carries TRBV7-9 and TRBJ1-5, with TRBD1 as a possible D gene (5 bases). CDR1 and CDR2 from the germline V gene are SEHNR and FQNEAQ (reference sequence). Trimming shortened V by 4 bases and J by 7 bases, and 14 bases separated the two germline ends. This CDR3 spans 14 amino acids. The CDR3 DNA sequence: TGTGCCAGCAGCTCCACTGGGGCCAAGCAGCCCCAGCATTTT. Translated, it gives CASSSTGAKQPQHF.

The gene calls are TRBV19 and TRBJ1-1; maybe TRBD1 (5 bases). The germline gives CDR1 LNHDA, CDR2 SQIVND (reference sequence). This CDR3 is 15 amino acids long. Between the trimmed V and J ends, which lost 3 bases and 1 base, there was a span of 12 bases. The CDR3 loop reads CASSIGGQGNTEAFF. The CDR3 DNA reads as TGTGCCAGTAGTATCGGGGGTCAGGGGAACACTGAAGCTTTCTTT.

This clone was picked up a small number of times. The V call is TRBV3-1 (or the pseudogene TRBV3-2), the J call TRBJ2-6; 9 nucleotides align to TRBD1. The CDR3 consists of 19 residues. V lost 2 bases, J lost 1 base, and 9 bases stayed unmatched. Germline values: CDR1 LGHDT, CDR2 YNNKEL (reference sequence). CDR3 DNA: TGTGCCAGCAGCCAATCGTGGACAGGGGCAGTGTCTGGGGCCAACGTCCTGACTTTC. This sequence encodes CASSQSWTGAVSGANVLTF.

The rearrangement uses TRBV4-3 and TRBJ2-5; tentative D call: TRBD2 (5 bases). The germline gives CDR1 LGHNA, CDR2 YSLEER. CDR3 length: 17 residues. Trimming removed 2 bases from V and 2 bases from J, with 18 bases in between. The CDR3 reads CASSQQPSPAAQETQYF. The CDR3 bases are TGCGCCAGCAGCCAACAACCCTCCCCAGCGGCTCAAGAGACCCAGTACTTC.

V usage is TRBV11-2 and J usage is TRBJ2-2; 9 nucleotides match TRBD1. V shed 0 bases, J shed 3 bases, and the junction held 14 bases outside the gene matches. The germline gives CDR1 SGHAT, CDR2 FQNNGV. The CDR3 is 20 amino acids. CDR3 nucleotide sequence: TGTGCCAGCAGCTTAGAGGACAGGGGTTTACTAGACAGAGACACCGGGGAGCTGTTTTTT. Translating it yields CASSLEDRGLLDRDTGELFF.

The V and J genes are TRBV15 and TRBJ2-1, with 7 nucleotides matching TRBD2. The germline CDR1 and CDR2 sequences are LNHNV and YYDKDF (reference sequence). This CDR3 is built from 12 residues. V trimming: 6 bases; J trimming: 10 bases; junction bases outside the gene matches: 6. CDR3 sequence reads: CATSPAGDEQFF. Here the CDR3 DNA reads TGTGCCACCAGTCCTGCGGGGGACGAGCAGTTCTTC. Supplemented by reference TRBV15 and TRBJ2-1, the full variable domain reads DAMVIQNPRYQVTQFGKPVTLSCSQTLNHNVMYWYQQKSSQAPKLLFHYYDKDFNNEADTPDNFQSRRPNTSFCFLDIRSPGLGDTAMYLCATSPAGDEQFFGPGTRLTVL.

V gene TRBV28 combines with J gene TRBJ1-4; D is perhaps TRBD1 (6 bases). Germline V lookup: CDR1 MDHEN, CDR2 SYDVKM. V shed 7 bases and J shed 5 bases, with 8 bases lying between them. The CDR3 is 12 amino acids. As DNA, the CDR3 is TGTGCCAGCAAGGGACAAAATGAAAAACTGTTTTTT. It translates to CASKGQNEKLFF.

The gene calls are TRBV7-2 and TRBJ2-5; D possibly corresponds to TRBD1 (5 bases). Deletions cut 5 bases from V and 3 bases from J, with 13 bases between. This CDR3 is 14 amino acids long. Germline V gene data show CDR1 as SGHTA and CDR2 as FQGNSA. CDR3 protein: CASSLGWGKETQYF. The CDR3 DNA reads as TGTGCCAGCAGCCTAGGCTGGGGCAAAGAGACCCAGTACTTC.

V and J are TRBV7-9 and TRBJ1-2, with D perhaps matching TRBD1 (6 bases). V was cut by 1 base and J by 5 bases, with 14 bases left in between. CDR1 is SEHNR and CDR2 is FQNEAQ in the germline V gene (reference sequence). There are 15 residues in the CDR3. The CDR3 DNA reads as TGTGCCAGCAGCTTAGGGGGGCCCCTATCATATGGCTACACCTTC. Amino acid sequence: CASSLGGPLSYGYTF. The full variable domain, rest sourced from reference TRBV7-9 and TRBJ1-2, is DTGVSQNPRHKITKRGQNVTFRCDPISEHNRLYWYRQTLGQGPEFLTYFQNEAQLEKSRLLSDRFSAERPKGSFSTLEIQRTEQGDSAMYLCASSLGGPLSYGYTFGSGTRLTVV.

This chain connects TRBV5-8 to TRBJ1-2, with 9 bases identical to TRBD1. V trimming: 2 bases; J trimming: 5 bases; junction bases outside the gene matches: 7. The CDR3 spans 15 residues. Germline loops: CDR1 SGHTS, CDR2 YDEGEE. DNA for the CDR3: TGTGCCAGCAGCTTTGGGACAGGGTCGTGGTATGGCTACACCTTC. Its translation is CASSFGTGSWYGYTF.

The chain is built from TRBV3-1 (or the pseudogene TRBV3-2) and TRBJ1-5; D is perhaps TRBD1 (6 bases). Trimming stripped 1 base from V and 6 bases from J, with 13 bases between. Germline values: CDR1 LGHDT, CDR2 YNNKEL (reference sequence). The CDR3 covers 15 residues. DNA of the CDR3: TGTGCCAGCAGCCAAGGGACAGTGGCCGGTCAGCCCCAGCATTTT. This gives the protein CASSQGTVAGQPQHF.

The V and J genes are TRBV4-3 and TRBJ2-1; the D is unclear. V lost 0 bases and J lost 7, with 13 bases in between. The CDR3 length is 15 residues. Germline V gene data show CDR1 as LGHNA and CDR2 as YSLEER. CDR3 sequence reads: CASSQELSPSNEQFF. Here the CDR3 DNA reads TGCGCCAGCAGCCAAGAACTTTCCCCGAGTAATGAGCAGTTCTTC.

The V and J genes are TRBV4-3 and TRBJ2-1, with D unclear. Germline CDR1 is LGHNA and CDR2 is YSLEER. CDR3 length equals 15 residues. Trimming left V 0 bases short and J 9 bases short, with 15 bases between. The CDR3 DNA reads as TGCGCCAGCAGCCAAGATCCCCAAGCCCGGTTTGAGCAGTTCTTC. Translating gives CASSQDPQARFEQFF.

The chain couples TRBV7-9 to TRBJ2-1; 11 bases fit TRBD2. V lost 2 bases to trimming and J lost 6 bases; unmatched junction nucleotides: 6. The CDR3 sequence is 16 residues long. The germline gives CDR1 SEHNR, CDR2 FQNEAQ (reference sequence). The CDR3, as DNA: TGTGCCAGCAGCTTATTCCTAGCGGGGGGCATCAATGAGCAGTTCTTC. Residues: CASSLFLAGGINEQFF.

The chain uses TRBV27 and TRBJ2-7; 9 bases are shared with TRBD2. The CDR3 is made up of 15 amino acids. J was trimmed by 2 bases and V by 5 bases; bases with no gene match: 7. From germline, CDR1 is MNHEY and CDR2 SMNVEV (reference sequence). The CDR3 spells CASSPLAGDTYEQYF. CDR3 bases: TGTGCCAGCAGTCCGTTAGCGGGAGACACCTACGAGCAGTACTTC.

The chain joins TRBV21-1 to TRBJ1-5; TRBD1 is the table's D call, not checked against the DNA. TRBV21-1 is designated a pseudogene. The CDR3 sequence is 15 residues long. The CDR3, as DNA: TGTGCCAGCAGAGAGATAGGGGGATCAGATCAGCCCCAGCATTTT. Translation: CASREIGGSDQPQHF.